Included here is one TCR beta chain sequence, with context. This record comes from a study of T-cell memory formation after mild COVID-19. Germline V lookup: CDR1 MNHNY, CDR2 SVGAGI (reference sequence). There are 14 residues in the CDR3. With V trimmed by 8 bases and J by 2 bases, 6 bases remained unmatched. Using constant-segment primers, 5'RACE produced TCR alpha and TCR beta cDNA libraries carrying sample barcodes and UMIs. Via MiXCR, TCRdb re-called the 5' RACE reads, giving one row per CDR3 protein. This sample yields about 84,000 distinct CDR3 sequences, of which 11% to 15% are seen a single time; roughly 33% belongs to the top ten.

The source is an adult woman who had mild COVID-19 (a few samples of this study predate the infection). Cell type and time point are not known. The material sequenced was PBMCs or a T cell subset sorted from them (not recorded which). The chain couples TRBV6-6 to TRBJ1-2; 9 nucleotides agree with TRBD1. The CDR3, as DNA: TGTGCCAGCCTCCCGGGACAGGGAAACTATGGCTACACCTTC. Protein: CASLPGQGNYGYTF.